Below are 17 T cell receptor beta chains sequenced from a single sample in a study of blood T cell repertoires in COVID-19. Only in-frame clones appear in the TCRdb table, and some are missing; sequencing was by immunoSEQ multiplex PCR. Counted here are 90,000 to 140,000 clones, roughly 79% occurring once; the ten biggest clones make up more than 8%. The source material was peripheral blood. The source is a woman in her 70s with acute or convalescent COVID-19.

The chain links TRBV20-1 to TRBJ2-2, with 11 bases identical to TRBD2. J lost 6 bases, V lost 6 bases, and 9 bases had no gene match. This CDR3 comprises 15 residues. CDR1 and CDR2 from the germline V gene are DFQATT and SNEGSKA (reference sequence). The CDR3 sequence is CSASHSGGAPGELFF. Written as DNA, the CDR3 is TGCAGTGCCAGTCATAGCGGGGGGGCCCCCGGGGAGCTGTTTTTT.

The CDR3 spells CASSVDPRGEQFF. DNA of the CDR3: TGTGCCAGCAGCGTAGACCCGCGTGGTGAGCAGTTCTTC. The chain is built from TRBV9 and TRBJ2-1; no reliable D call. Deletions cut 0 bases from V and 9 bases from J, with 10 bases between. Germline V lookup: CDR1 SGDLS, CDR2 YYNGEE. The CDR3 is 13 amino acids.

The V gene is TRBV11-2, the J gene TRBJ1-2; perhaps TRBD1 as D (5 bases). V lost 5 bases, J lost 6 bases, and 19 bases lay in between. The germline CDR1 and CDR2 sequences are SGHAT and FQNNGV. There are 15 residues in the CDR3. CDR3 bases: TGTGCCAGCAGCCGATTAGGGGCCGGGCTGGATGGCTACACCTTC. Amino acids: CASSRLGAGLDGYTF.

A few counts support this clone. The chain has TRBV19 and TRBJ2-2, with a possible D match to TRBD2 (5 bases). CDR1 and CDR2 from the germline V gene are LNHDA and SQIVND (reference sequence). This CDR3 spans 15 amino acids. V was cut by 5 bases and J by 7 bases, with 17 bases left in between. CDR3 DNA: TGTGCCAGTAGTGCATACCGAGGGCTAGACGGGGAGCTGTTTTTT. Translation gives CASSAYRGLDGELFF.

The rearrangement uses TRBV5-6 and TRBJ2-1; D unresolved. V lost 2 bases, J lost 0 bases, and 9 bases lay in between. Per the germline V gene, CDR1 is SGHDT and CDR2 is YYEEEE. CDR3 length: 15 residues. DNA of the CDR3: TGTGCCAGCAGCTTAGAAACCAGCTCCTACAATGAGCAGTTCTTC. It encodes CASSLETSSYNEQFF.

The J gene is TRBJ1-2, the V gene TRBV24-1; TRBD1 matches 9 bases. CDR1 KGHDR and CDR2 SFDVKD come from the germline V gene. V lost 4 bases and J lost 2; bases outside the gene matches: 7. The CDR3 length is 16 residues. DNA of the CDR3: TGTGCCACCAGTGAACCAATGGGACAGGGAAACTATGGCTACACCTTC. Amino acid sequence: CATSEPMGQGNYGYTF.

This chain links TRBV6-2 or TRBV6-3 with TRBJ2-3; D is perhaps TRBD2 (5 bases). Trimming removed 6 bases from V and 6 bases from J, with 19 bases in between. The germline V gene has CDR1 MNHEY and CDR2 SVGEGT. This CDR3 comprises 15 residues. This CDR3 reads CASSLLGVARDTQYF. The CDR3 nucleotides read TGTGCCAGCAGCCTCCTCGGGGTCGCAAGGGATACGCAGTATTTT.

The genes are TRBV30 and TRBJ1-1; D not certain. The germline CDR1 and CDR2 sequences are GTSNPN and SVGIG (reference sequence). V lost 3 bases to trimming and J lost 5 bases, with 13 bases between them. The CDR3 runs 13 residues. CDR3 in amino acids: CAWRPGPGTEAFF. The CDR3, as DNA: TGTGCCTGGAGACCCGGGCCGGGAACTGAAGCTTTCTTT.

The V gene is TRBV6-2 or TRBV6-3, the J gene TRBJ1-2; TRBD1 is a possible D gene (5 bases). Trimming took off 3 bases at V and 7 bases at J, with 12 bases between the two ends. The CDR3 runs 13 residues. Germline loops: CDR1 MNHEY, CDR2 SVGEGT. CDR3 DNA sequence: TGTGCCAGCAGTTATCTCCTAAGGGGTGGCTACACCTTC. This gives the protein CASSYLLRGGYTF.

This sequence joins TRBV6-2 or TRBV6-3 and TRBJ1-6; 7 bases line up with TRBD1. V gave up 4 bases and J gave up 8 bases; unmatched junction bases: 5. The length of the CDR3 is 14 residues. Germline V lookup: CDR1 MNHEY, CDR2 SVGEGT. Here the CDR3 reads CASSSRGDDSPLHF. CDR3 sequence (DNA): TGTGCCAGCAGTTCCAGGGGGGATGATTCACCCCTCCACTTT.

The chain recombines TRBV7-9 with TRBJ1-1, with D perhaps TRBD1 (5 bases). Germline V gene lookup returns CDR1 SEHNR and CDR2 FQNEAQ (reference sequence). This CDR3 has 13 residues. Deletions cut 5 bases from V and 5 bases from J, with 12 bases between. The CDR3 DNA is TGTGCCAGCAGCCCGAGCGGGGGGACTGAAGCTTTCTTT. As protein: CASSPSGGTEAFF.

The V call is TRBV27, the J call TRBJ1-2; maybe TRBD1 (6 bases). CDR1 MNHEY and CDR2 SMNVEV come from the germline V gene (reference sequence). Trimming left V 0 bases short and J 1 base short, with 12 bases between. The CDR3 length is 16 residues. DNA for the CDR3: TGTGCCAGCAGTTTATCCTACACAGGGATTAACTATGGCTACACCTTC. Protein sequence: CASSLSYTGINYGYTF.

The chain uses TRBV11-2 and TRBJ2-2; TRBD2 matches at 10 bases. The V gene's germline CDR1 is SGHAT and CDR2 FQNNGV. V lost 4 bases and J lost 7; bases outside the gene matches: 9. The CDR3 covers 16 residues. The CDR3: CASSYRALAGHGELFF. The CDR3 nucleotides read TGTGCCAGCAGCTATCGAGCACTAGCGGGACACGGGGAGCTGTTTTTT.

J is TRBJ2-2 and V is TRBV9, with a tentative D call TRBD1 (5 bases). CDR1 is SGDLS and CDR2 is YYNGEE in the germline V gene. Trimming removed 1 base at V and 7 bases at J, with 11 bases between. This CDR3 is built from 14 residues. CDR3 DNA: TGTGCCAGCAGCGTACAGGGTGCGAGCGGGGAGCTGTTTTTT. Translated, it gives CASSVQGASGELFF.

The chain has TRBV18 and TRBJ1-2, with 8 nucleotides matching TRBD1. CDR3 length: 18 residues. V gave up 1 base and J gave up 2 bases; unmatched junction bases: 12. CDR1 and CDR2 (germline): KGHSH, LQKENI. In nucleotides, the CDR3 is TGTGCCAGCTCACCACTCCCGGACAGGGCGAATCGGAACTATGGCTACACCTTC. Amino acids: CASSPLPDRANRNYGYTF. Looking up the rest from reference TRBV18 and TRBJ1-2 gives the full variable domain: NAGVMQNPRHLVRRRGQEARLRCSPMKGHSHVYWYRQLPEEGLKFMVYLQKENIIDESGMPKERFSAEFPKEGPSILRIQQVVRGDSAAYFCASSPLPDRANRNYGYTFGSGTRLTVV.

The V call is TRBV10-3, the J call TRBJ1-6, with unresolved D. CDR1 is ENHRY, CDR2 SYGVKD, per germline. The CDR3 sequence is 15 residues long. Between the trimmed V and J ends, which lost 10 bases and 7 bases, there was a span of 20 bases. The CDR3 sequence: CATFSSGDRNSPLHF. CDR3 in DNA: TGTGCCACCTTTTCCTCCGGGGATCGAAATTCACCCCTCCACTTT.

CDR3 sequence reads: CASSLVVDTQYF. The CDR3 bases are TGTGCCAGCAGCTTAGTCGTAGATACGCAGTATTTT. This chain connects TRBV7-6 to TRBJ2-3, with D unresolved. This CDR3 spans 12 amino acids. Germline V lookup: CDR1 SGHVS, CDR2 FNYEAQ. V gave up 1 base and J gave up 5 bases, with 4 bases separating them.